The 32 T cell receptor beta chains presented below share a single source sample, sequenced in a study of T cells in localized non-small cell lung cancer (dated by TCRdb to about 2020). Preparation of the library involved the immunoSEQ multiplex PCR assay. TCRdb took over this immuneACCESS table, retaining in-frame rearrangements with V and J assigned. Such tables are incomplete; in checked studies, under half of the missing clones stem from an unresolved V gene, and the remainder is unexplained. The sample profile shows 19,000 or so clones; approximately 88% of them were found once. The ten largest clones add up to 25% to 30% of the sample. This specimen consisted of peripheral blood mononuclear cells, obtained before any cancer treatment. The origin of the receptors is a male donor at least 60 years old with stage II lung adenocarcinoma.

The chain links TRBV19 to TRBJ2-6; 11 bases align to TRBD1. V shed 8 bases, J shed 0 bases, and the junction held 3 bases outside the gene matches. Germline values: CDR1 LNHDA, CDR2 SQIVND (reference sequence). This CDR3 contains 16 residues. The CDR3 nucleotides are TGTGCCAGTGAAGGACAGGGGGCCTCTGGGGCCAACGTCCTGACTTTC. Amino acids: CASEGQGASGANVLTF.

The CDR3 DNA sequence: TGTGCCAGCAGCTCCCCACGGGGCCAGAGCTCTGGAAACACCATATATTTT. It encodes CASSSPRGQSSGNTIYF. V and J are TRBV7-2 and TRBJ1-3; D is perhaps TRBD1 (5 bases). The V end was cut by 4 bases, the J end by 0 bases, with 16 bases between. The CDR3 covers 17 residues. CDR1 is SGHTA and CDR2 is FQGNSA in the germline V gene.

This rearrangement joins TRBV7-3 to TRBJ2-5; D is possibly TRBD1 (6 bases). V was trimmed by 1 base and J by 3 bases, leaving 6 bases between them. CDR3 size: 13 residues. Germline CDR1 is SGHTA and CDR2 is FQGTGA. In nucleotides, the CDR3 is TGTGCCAGCAGCTTAAACAGGGAAGAGACCCAGTACTTC. This codes for CASSLNREETQYF.

This clone is a singleton in its sample. The CDR3 sequence: CASSQSLFRDQETQYF. In DNA form, the CDR3 reads TGCGCCAGCAGCCAAAGTCTTTTTAGGGATCAAGAGACCCAGTACTTC. The chain uses TRBV4-1 and TRBJ2-5; unclear D gene. The ends were cut back, 2 bases at V and 2 bases at J, with 15 bases in the middle. Germline loops: CDR1 MGHRA, CDR2 YSYEKL. This CDR3 region has 16 residues.

This clone was seen a few times. The V call is TRBV11-2, the J call TRBJ1-3, with 9 bases fitting TRBD1. Germline assignment: CDR1 SGHAT and CDR2 FQNNGV. CDR3 length: 17 residues. The junction had 16 bases not matched to a gene; V was cut back by 6 bases and J by 7 bases. The CDR3 region has the DNA TGTGCCAGCAGACATATCGCTCACAGGGGGCTATGGAACACCATATATTTT. Its protein product is CASRHIAHRGLWNTIYF.

This chain connects TRBV2 to TRBJ1-6; 8 bases fit TRBD1. The V and J ends lost 5 bases and 3 bases, in that order; junction bases with no gene match: 3. Germline lookup yields CDR1 SNHLY and CDR2 FYNNEI. This CDR3 spans 15 amino acids. CDR3 in DNA: TGTGCCAGCAGTACGGACAGGGTCTATAATTCACCCCTCCACTTT. Translating gives CASSTDRVYNSPLHF.

V and J are TRBV12-5 and TRBJ2-3; 9 bases are a match to TRBD2. The CDR3 is 15 residues long. Per germline, CDR1 LGHNT and CDR2 FRNRAP. V was clipped by 1 base and J by 2 bases; unmatched bases: 1. The CDR3 nucleotides read TGTGCTAGTGGTTTGGGACTAGCGGACACAGATACGCAGTATTTT. Residues: CASGLGLADTDTQYF.

As to this clone: The sample carries other DNA sequences with the same CDR3. CDR3 nucleotides: TGTGCCAGCACCGGTGGTGAGACCCAGTACTTC. Its translation: CASTGGETQYF. This chain joins TRBV11-2 and TRBJ2-5; D uncertain. The length of the CDR3 is 11 residues. From germline, CDR1 is SGHAT and CDR2 FQNNGV. V lost 7 bases, J lost 5 bases, and 8 bases lay in between.

This chain connects TRBV15 to TRBJ2-7; D perhaps matches TRBD1 (6 bases). Trimming pared 0 bases from V and 3 bases from J, leaving 12 bases between. This CDR3 is built from 15 residues. Germline values: CDR1 LNHNV, CDR2 YYDKDF (reference sequence). The CDR3 protein is CATSRDTRDIYEQYF. The CDR3, as DNA: TGTGCCACCAGCAGAGATACAAGGGACATCTACGAGCAGTACTTC.

This clone was observed once. The chain combines TRBV11-2 with TRBJ2-4; 10 bases agree with TRBD1. In germline, CDR1 is SGHAT, CDR2 FQNNGV. The CDR3 covers 17 residues. Trimming took 2 bases from V and 7 from J; bases not matched to a gene: 11. The CDR3 protein is CASSLNLVGQGINIQYF. In DNA, the CDR3 is TGTGCCAGCAGCTTAAATCTAGTGGGACAGGGGATTAACATTCAGTACTTC. The full variable domain, with the rest looked up from reference TRBV11-2 and TRBJ2-4, is EAGVAQSPRYKIIEKRQSVAFWCNPISGHATLYWYQQILGQGPKLLIQFQNNGVVDDSQLPKDRFSAERLKGVDSTLKIQPAKLEDSAVYLCASSLNLVGQGINIQYFGAGTRLSVL.

The rearrangement joins TRBV5-1 to TRBJ2-7, with D tentatively TRBD2 (6 bases). CDR3 length: 12 residues. The germline gives CDR1 SGHRS, CDR2 YFSETQ. With 1 base removed from V and 6 bases from J, the gap between germline ends came to 8 bases. CDR3 residues: CASSLRGSEQYF. CDR3 DNA: TGCGCCAGCAGCTTGCGGGGGAGCGAGCAGTACTTC. The full variable domain, completed using reference TRBV5-1 and TRBJ2-7, is KAGVTQTPRYLIKTRGQQVTLSCSPISGHRSVSWYQQTPGQGLQFLFEYFSETQRNKGNFPGRFSGRQFSNSRSEMNVSTLELGDSALYLCASSLRGSEQYFGPGTRLTVT.

The V gene is TRBV28, the J gene TRBJ1-2; no reliable D call. The CDR3 totals 8 residues. Germline CDR1 and CDR2: MDHEN and SYDVKM. The CDR3 DNA follows: TGTTCTAGCTATGGCTACACCTTC. Translation gives CSSYGYTF.

The V gene is TRBV19, the J gene TRBJ2-2; D gene unclear. Germline assignment: CDR1 LNHDA and CDR2 SQIVND (reference sequence). The CDR3 is 12 amino acids. V was trimmed by 6 bases and J by 8 bases, leaving 10 bases between them. The CDR3 bases are TGTGCCAGTAGGGGCCTCGAAGGGGAGCTGTTTTTT. It encodes CASRGLEGELFF.

The genes are TRBV5-1 and TRBJ2-3; D not resolved. This CDR3 has 14 residues. V was shortened by 4 bases and J by 0 bases, with 9 bases between the two germline ends. The germline CDR1 and CDR2 sequences are SGHRS and YFSETQ. The CDR3 region is CASSDVISTDTQYF. For the CDR3, the DNA is TGCGCCAGCAGCGACGTGATTAGCACAGATACGCAGTATTTT.

The chain recombines TRBV2 with TRBJ2-7, with D hard to call. The V and J ends lost 5 bases and 6 bases respectively, with 11 bases between them. The germline CDR1 and CDR2 sequences are SNHLY and FYNNEI. The CDR3 spans 12 residues. Here the CDR3 reads CASSLDRSEQYF. The CDR3 DNA is TGTGCCAGCAGTCTCGACCGAAGCGAGCAGTACTTC.

The V and J genes are TRBV27 and TRBJ1-5; unclear D gene. There are 15 residues in the CDR3. With 7 bases removed from V and 2 bases from J, the gap between germline ends came to 15 bases. From germline, CDR1 is MNHEY and CDR2 SMNVEV (reference sequence). The CDR3 DNA reads as TGTGCCAGCAAACTCATCTGGGGTGGCAATCAGCCCCAGCATTTT. Protein: CASKLIWGGNQPQHF.

The V and J genes are TRBV23-1 and TRBJ1-2, with D unclear. TRBV23-1 is given ORF status, its function remaining uncertain. The V end lost 2 bases, the J end lost 0 bases, and 19 bases lay between the germline ends. The CDR3 runs 18 residues. CDR3 bases: TGCGCCAGCAGTCAACCCTTGCCGGATGAAAAAGCTAACTATGGCTACACCTTC. It translates to CASSQPLPDEKANYGYTF.

The rearrangement uses TRBV7-3 and TRBJ2-3, with 7 bases that match TRBD1. The germline CDR1 and CDR2 sequences are SGHTA and FQGTGA. The J segment lost 2 bases and the V segment lost 4 bases, leaving 6 bases of the junction unmatched. The CDR3 loop spans 15 amino acids. The CDR3 nucleotides are TGTGCCAGCAGCTCCCTTGGGACAGACACAGATACGCAGTATTTT. This gives the protein CASSSLGTDTDTQYF.

This rearrangement joins TRBV21-1 to TRBJ2-5; no check of the table's D call, TRBD1, against the DNA was made. TRBV21-1 is a pseudogene segment. The CDR3 sequence is 17 residues long. The CDR3 DNA sequence: TGTGCCAGCGGCATTCAGTACAGGGGGCGCAGGCAAGAGACCCAGTACTTC. This translates into CASGIQYRGRRQETQYF.

CDR3 residues: CASSLFQTWGNSPLHF. Here the CDR3 DNA reads TGTGCCAGCAGCTTGTTCCAGACCTGGGGGAATTCACCCCTCCACTTT. The genes are TRBV5-6 and TRBJ1-6, with a tentative D call TRBD1 (5 bases). The length of the CDR3 is 16 residues. CDR1 and CDR2 from the germline V gene are SGHDT and YYEEEE. V was pared by 1 base and J by 7 bases, with 15 bases between.

This chain connects TRBV19 to TRBJ2-7, with D possibly being TRBD1 (6 bases). Germline-derived CDR1 and CDR2 are LNHDA and SQIVND (reference sequence). V was shortened by 10 bases and J by 6 bases, with 19 bases between the two germline ends. The CDR3 covers 13 residues. The CDR3 nucleotides are TGTGCCACCTCATCCCAGACAGGCAGCGAGCAGTACTTC. Encoded protein: CATSSQTGSEQYF.

The V and J genes are TRBV6-7 and TRBJ2-7; 12 nucleotides match TRBD2. TRBV6-7 qualifies as an ORF whose function is uncertain. J gave up 4 bases and V 2 bases, and 3 bases lay outside the gene matches. This CDR3 is built from 15 residues. This CDR3 reads CASSYGLAGPYEQYF. The DNA of the CDR3 is TGTGCCAGCAGTTACGGACTAGCGGGACCTTACGAGCAGTACTTC.

The sample holds one count of this clone. V is TRBV19 and J is TRBJ1-5; D is uncertain. This CDR3 is 13 amino acids long. Germline loops: CDR1 LNHDA, CDR2 SQIVND (reference sequence). Deletions cut 10 bases from V and 4 bases from J, with 14 bases between. The CDR3 here is CATSGDVNQPQHF. In DNA, the CDR3 is TGTGCCACTTCGGGAGATGTTAATCAGCCCCAGCATTTT.

This clone has a single count. The rearrangement links TRBV6-1 to TRBJ1-1; 7 bases map to TRBD1. Germline V gives CDR1 MNHNS, CDR2 SASEGT. This CDR3 is 13 amino acids long. CDR3 protein: CALQGWGDTEAFF. The CDR3 DNA follows: TGTGCGCTACAGGGGTGGGGGGACACTGAAGCTTTCTTT.

The chain couples TRBV11-2 to TRBJ2-4; possible D gene TRBD1, 5 bases. The CDR3 length is 17 residues. Germline-derived CDR1 and CDR2 are SGHAT and FQNNGV. Trimming took off 5 bases at V and 7 bases at J, with 24 bases between the two ends. CDR3 region: CASSVSLGRGQGNIQYF. The CDR3, as DNA: TGTGCCAGCAGCGTTTCCTTAGGAAGGGGCCAAGGCAACATTCAGTACTTC.

The gene calls are TRBV18 and TRBJ2-3; D is perhaps TRBD1 or TRBD2 (6 bases each). The CDR3 loop spans 17 amino acids. CDR1 is KGHSH, CDR2 LQKENI, per germline. Trimming shortened V by 3 bases and J by 1 base, and 17 bases separated the two germline ends. The CDR3 sequence: CASSPPTGARGTDTQYF. The CDR3 bases are TGTGCCAGCTCACCCCCCACGGGGGCGCGGGGCACAGATACGCAGTATTTT.

The chain employs TRBV7-3 and TRBJ2-1; 9 positions agree with TRBD1. The germline gives CDR1 SGHTA, CDR2 FQGTGA. This CDR3 is 14 amino acids long. The junction had 7 bases not matched to a gene; V was cut back by 1 base and J by 12 bases. CDR3 in DNA: TGTGCCAGCAGCTTAATGGGACAGGGAGGCGTGCAGTTCTTC. Residues: CASSLMGQGGVQFF.

The rearrangement links TRBV15 to TRBJ2-7; D uncertain. This CDR3 is built from 15 residues. V dropped 6 bases and J dropped 3 bases, with 18 bases sitting between them. Germline V lookup: CDR1 LNHNV, CDR2 YYDKDF (reference sequence). CDR3 coding DNA: TGTGCCACCAGTCTCTCCGGGTCACCTCTCTACGAGCAGTACTTC. It specifies CATSLSGSPLYEQYF.

V and J are TRBV7-6 and TRBJ2-7; D ambiguous. Trimming took 5 bases from V and 6 from J, leaving 11 bases between them. In germline, CDR1 is SGHVS, CDR2 FNYEAQ. CDR3 length: 12 residues. Here the CDR3 reads CASSLVAGEQYF. The CDR3 DNA reads as TGTGCCAGCAGCCTAGTGGCTGGCGAGCAGTACTTC.

The gene calls are TRBV4-1 and TRBJ1-2; 7 bases fit TRBD1. Germline V lookup: CDR1 MGHRA, CDR2 YSYEKL. This CDR3 has 15 amino acids. V lost 0 bases to trimming and J lost 5 bases; unmatched junction nucleotides: 6. In DNA form, the CDR3 reads TGCGCCAGCAGCCAAGAAGGGGGCTCGGGGTATGGCTACACCTTC. Translation: CASSQEGGSGYGYTF.

The chain has TRBV2 and TRBJ1-3; 7 bases are shared with TRBD1. This CDR3 comprises 17 residues. Germline CDR1 is SNHLY and CDR2 is FYNNEI. The junction had 11 bases not matched to a gene; V was cut back by 6 bases and J by 0 bases. The CDR3 loop is CASREGQQSSSGNTIYF. For the CDR3, the DNA is TGTGCCAGCAGGGAGGGACAGCAGAGCTCCTCTGGAAACACCATATATTTT.

This clone was observed a single time. The chain combines TRBV13 with TRBJ2-7; no clear D. The CDR3 totals 13 residues. Trimming pared 2 bases from V and 5 bases from J, leaving 10 bases between. From germline, CDR1 is PRHDT and CDR2 FYEKMQ (reference sequence). CDR3: CASSLKLGHEQYF. CDR3 DNA sequence: TGTGCCAGCAGCTTAAAATTGGGTCACGAGCAGTACTTC.